The next 12 T cell receptor beta chains were all read from a single sample in a study of T-cell reconstitution after alpha-beta-depleted transplantation in children. The TCRbeta library incorporated unique molecular identifiers. TCRdb re-called the PCR reads through MiXCR, storing one row per CDR3 protein. The repertoire holds about 260,000 distinct CDR3 sequences, with around a tenth as singletons. The source was peripheral blood, collected 180 days after TCRalphabeta/CD19-depleted stem cell transplant. The receptor set was obtained from a male patient between 2 and 10 years old who had a stem cell transplant for chronic granulomatous disease, so the T cells may come from the graft donor.

This clonotype was picked up many times. CDR3 DNA: TGTGCCAGCAGTCCAGGGAGAATACAGGCTGGGGCCAACGTCCTGACTTTC. This translates into CASSPGRIQAGANVLTF. The chain has TRBV12-3 or TRBV12-4 and TRBJ2-6; D may correspond to TRBD1 or TRBD2 (5 bases each). This CDR3 is 17 amino acids long. Trimming removed 5 bases from V and 2 bases from J, with 16 bases in between.

This clonotype occurred many times. The chain is built from TRBV29-1 and TRBJ1-4, with 7 bases lining up with TRBD1. CDR1 and CDR2 from the germline V gene are SQVTM and ANQGSEA. The CDR3 loop spans 13 amino acids. With 5 bases clipped from V and 7 bases from J, the junction kept 7 bases outside the gene matches. The CDR3 DNA sequence: TGCAGCGTTAGACCAGGGGGGCTTGAAAAACTGTTTTTT. It yields the protein CSVRPGGLEKLFF.

This clonotype has a count of ten or more. V gene TRBV28 combines with J gene TRBJ2-3; D is unresolved. V was cut by 3 bases and J by 14 bases, with 15 bases left in between. The CDR3 is 12 amino acids. Germline V lookup: CDR1 MDHEN, CDR2 SYDVKM. In nucleotides, the CDR3 is TGTGCCAGCAGTTTTAAATCTGTCTTGGTGTATTTT. Translated, it gives CASSFKSVLVYF. Combining the CDR3 with reference TRBV28 and TRBJ2-3 gives the whole variable domain DVKVTQSSRYLVKRTGEKVFLECVQDMDHENMFWYRQDPGLGLRLIYFSYDVKMKEKGDIPEGYSVSREKKERFSLILESASTNQTSMYLCASSFKSVLVYFGPGTRLTVL.

This clonotype has a count of ten or more. The gene calls are TRBV6-2 or TRBV6-3 and TRBJ2-2; 8 bases align to TRBD2. CDR1 is MNHEY and CDR2 is SVGEGT in the germline V gene. There are 18 residues in the CDR3. V was clipped by 5 bases and J by 2 bases; unmatched bases: 13. CDR3 nucleotides: TGTGCCAGCAGTAGGATATTAGCGGGAAGTGCCAACACCGGGGAGCTGTTTTTT. It codes for CASSRILAGSANTGELFF.

This clonotype came up many times. The chain uses TRBV20-1 and TRBJ2-3; 7 bases line up with TRBD2. The CDR3 length is 15 residues. The germline V gene encodes CDR1 DFQATT and CDR2 SNEGSKA (reference sequence). The V segment lost 1 base and the J segment 4 bases; nucleotides outside the gene matches: 8. The CDR3 sequence: CSARVYGRTPDTQYF. In DNA form, the CDR3 reads TGCAGTGCTAGAGTTTACGGGAGGACCCCAGATACGCAGTATTTT.

This clonotype was detected ten times or more. The chain has TRBV9 and TRBJ1-2; a weak D match, TRBD1 (5 bases). Looked up from germline, CDR1 is SGDLS and CDR2 is YYNGEE. The CDR3 covers 14 residues. Trimming cost V 0 bases and J 4 bases, with 10 bases left between them. The CDR3 here is CASSVGSGTYGYTF. CDR3 in DNA: TGTGCCAGCAGCGTAGGATCCGGGACCTATGGCTACACCTTC.

This clonotype was counted ten times or more. The V and J genes are TRBV5-1 and TRBJ2-1, with 11 bases identical to TRBD2. Germline V gene data show CDR1 as SGHRS and CDR2 as YFSETQ. CDR3 size: 16 residues. V was pared by 7 bases and J by 8 bases, with 14 bases of the junction left unmatched. DNA of the CDR3: TGCGCCAGCCAGGTGGGCGGTAGCGGGAGGGCCCATGAGCAGTTCTTC. Encoded protein: CASQVGGSGRAHEQFF.

This clonotype was picked up many times. In DNA, the CDR3 is TGTGCCAGCAGTTTATTGTCGGGGACCGGGGAGCTGTTTTTT. It is translated as CASSLLSGTGELFF. This sequence joins TRBV28 and TRBJ2-2; TRBD2 is a possible D gene (5 bases). This CDR3 is 14 amino acids long. With 1 base removed from V and 5 bases from J, the gap between germline ends came to 8 bases. Germline CDR1 is MDHEN and CDR2 is SYDVKM. Based on the CDR3 plus reference TRBV28 and TRBJ2-2, the full variable domain is DVKVTQSSRYLVKRTGEKVFLECVQDMDHENMFWYRQDPGLGLRLIYFSYDVKMKEKGDIPEGYSVSREKKERFSLILESASTNQTSMYLCASSLLSGTGELFFGEGSRLTVL.

This clonotype was counted at least ten times. The gene calls are TRBV5-6 and TRBJ2-7, with 8 bases fitting TRBD2. Trimming cost V 6 bases and J 5 bases; bases outside gene matches: 10. The CDR3 sequence is 14 residues long. In germline, CDR1 is SGHDT, CDR2 YYEEEE. CDR3 DNA: TGTGCCAGCAATGAGCGGGAGACCCCCCACGAGCAGTACTTC. This sequence encodes CASNERETPHEQYF.

There are a few counts of this clonotype. V usage is TRBV20-1 and J usage is TRBJ2-7; the D gene is possibly TRBD2 (5 bases). Per germline, CDR1 DFQATT and CDR2 SNEGSKA (reference sequence). The CDR3 runs 19 residues. The CDR3 region is CSDVPLGGPPSQRDYEQYF. DNA for the CDR3: TGCAGCGATGTACCCCTGGGCGGGCCTCCCTCCCAACGCGACTACGAGCAGTACTTC.

Ten or more counts support this clonotype. The rearrangement uses TRBV5-1 and TRBJ2-5; 8 nucleotides line up with TRBD2. The germline CDR1 and CDR2 sequences are SGHRS and YFSETQ. Trimming took 0 bases from V and 7 from J; bases not matched to a gene: 14. The CDR3 contains 17 residues. CDR3 coding DNA: TGCGCCAGCAGCTTGGGGATCACGAGCGGGAGCCCAAGGACCCAGTACTTC. Translated, it gives CASSLGITSGSPRTQYF.

This clonotype was seen at least ten times. This rearrangement joins TRBV6-5 to TRBJ2-3; 10 bases are shared with TRBD1. Per the germline V gene, CDR1 is MNHEY and CDR2 is SVGAGI. The trim removed 6 bases at V and 1 base at J, leaving 4 bases unmatched. The CDR3 is made up of 15 amino acids. CDR3 DNA: TGTGCCAGCAGGGGGACAGGGGCTCGCACAGATACGCAGTATTTT. It translates to CASRGTGARTDTQYF.